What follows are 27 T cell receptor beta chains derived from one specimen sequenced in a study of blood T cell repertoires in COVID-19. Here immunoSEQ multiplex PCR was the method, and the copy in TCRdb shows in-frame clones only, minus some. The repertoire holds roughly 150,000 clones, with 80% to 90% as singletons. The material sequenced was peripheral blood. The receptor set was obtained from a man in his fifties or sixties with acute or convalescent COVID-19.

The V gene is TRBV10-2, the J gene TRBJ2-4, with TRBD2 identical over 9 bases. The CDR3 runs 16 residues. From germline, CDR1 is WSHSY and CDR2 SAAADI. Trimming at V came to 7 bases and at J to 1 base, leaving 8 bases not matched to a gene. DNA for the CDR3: TGCGCCAGCAATCAGGCTAGCGGGGAGGCCAAAAACATTCAGTACTTC. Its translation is CASNQASGEAKNIQYF.

CDR3 coding DNA: TGTGCCAGCAGCCCCGGAGGACAGGGTGGGGCTGGCTACACCTTC. Its translation: CASSPGGQGGAGYTF. The chain combines TRBV7-3 with TRBJ1-2; TRBD1 aligns across 8 bases. The germline gives CDR1 SGHTA, CDR2 FQGTGA. This CDR3 region has 15 residues. The trim removed 5 bases at V and 7 bases at J, leaving 12 bases unmatched.

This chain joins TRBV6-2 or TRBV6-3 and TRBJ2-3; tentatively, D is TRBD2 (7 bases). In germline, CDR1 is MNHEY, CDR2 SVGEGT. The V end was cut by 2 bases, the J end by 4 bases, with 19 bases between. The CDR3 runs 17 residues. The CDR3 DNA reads TGTGCCAGCAGTTACGTCGTGGGGGGGGCCGGGGCAGATACGCAGTATTTT. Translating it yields CASSYVVGGAGADTQYF.

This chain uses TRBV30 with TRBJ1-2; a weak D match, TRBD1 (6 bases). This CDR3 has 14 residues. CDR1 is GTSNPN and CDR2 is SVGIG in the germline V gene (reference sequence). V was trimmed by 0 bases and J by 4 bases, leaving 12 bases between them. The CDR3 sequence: CAWSVNPGVYGYTF. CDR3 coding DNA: TGTGCCTGGAGTGTAAACCCAGGGGTCTATGGCTACACCTTC.

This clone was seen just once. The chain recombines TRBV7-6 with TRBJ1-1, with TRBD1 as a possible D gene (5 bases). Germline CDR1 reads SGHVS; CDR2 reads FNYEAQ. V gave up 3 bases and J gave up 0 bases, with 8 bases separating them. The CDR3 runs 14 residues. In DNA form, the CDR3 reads TGTGCCAGCAGCTTGACAGCGATGAACACTGAAGCTTTCTTT. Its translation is CASSLTAMNTEAFF. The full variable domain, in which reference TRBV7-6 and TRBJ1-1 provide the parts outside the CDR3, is GAGVSQSPRYKVTKRGQDVALRCDPISGHVSLYWYRQALGQGPEFLTYFNYEAQQDKSGLPNDRFSAERPEGSISTLTIQRTEQRDSAMYRCASSLTAMNTEAFFGQGTRLTVV.

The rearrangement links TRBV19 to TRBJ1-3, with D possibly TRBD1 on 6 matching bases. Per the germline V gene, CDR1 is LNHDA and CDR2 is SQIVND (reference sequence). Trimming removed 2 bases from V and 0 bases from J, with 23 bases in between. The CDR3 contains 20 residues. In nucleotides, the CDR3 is TGTGCCAGTAGTATAATACGACAGGCTGGTACCTTCCACTCTGGAAACACCATATATTTT. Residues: CASSIIRQAGTFHSGNTIYF. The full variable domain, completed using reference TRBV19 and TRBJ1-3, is DGGITQSPKYLFRKEGQNVTLSCEQNLNHDAMYWYRQDPGQGLRLIYYSQIVNDFQKGDIAEGYSVSREKKESFPLTVTSAQKNPTAFYLCASSIIRQAGTFHSGNTIYFGEGSWLTVV.

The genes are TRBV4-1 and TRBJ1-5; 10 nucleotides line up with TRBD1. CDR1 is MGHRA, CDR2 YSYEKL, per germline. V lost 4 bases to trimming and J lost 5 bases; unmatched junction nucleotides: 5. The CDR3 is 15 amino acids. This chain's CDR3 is CASSRGQGGDQPQHF. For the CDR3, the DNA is TGCGCCAGCAGCCGTGGACAGGGGGGGGATCAGCCCCAGCATTTT.

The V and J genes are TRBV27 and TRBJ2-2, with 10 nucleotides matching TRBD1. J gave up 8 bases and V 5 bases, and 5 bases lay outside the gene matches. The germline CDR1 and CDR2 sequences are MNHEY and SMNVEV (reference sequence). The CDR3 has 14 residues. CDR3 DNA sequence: TGTGCCAGCAGTAGGGACAGGGGCAGGGGGGAGCTGTTTTTT. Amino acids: CASSRDRGRGELFF.

This CDR3 is CASSRTSGGAGADTQYF. Written as DNA, the CDR3 is TGTGCCAGCAGTCGGACTAGCGGGGGGGCCGGGGCAGATACGCAGTATTTT. The genes are TRBV6-4 and TRBJ2-3, with 15 nucleotides matching TRBD2. The CDR3 consists of 17 residues. The germline V gene has CDR1 MRHNA and CDR2 SNTAGT. V lost 5 bases to trimming and J lost 4 bases; unmatched junction nucleotides: 7.

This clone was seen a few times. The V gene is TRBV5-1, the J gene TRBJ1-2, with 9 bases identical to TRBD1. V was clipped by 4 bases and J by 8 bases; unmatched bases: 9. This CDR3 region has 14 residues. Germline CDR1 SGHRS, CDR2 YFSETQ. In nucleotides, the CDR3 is TGCGCCAGCAGCCTTGGACAGGGGATGCAAGGCTACACCTTC. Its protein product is CASSLGQGMQGYTF. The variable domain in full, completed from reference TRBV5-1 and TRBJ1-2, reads KAGVTQTPRYLIKTRGQQVTLSCSPISGHRSVSWYQQTPGQGLQFLFEYFSETQRNKGNFPGRFSGRQFSNSRSEMNVSTLELGDSALYLCASSLGQGMQGYTFGSGTRLTVV.

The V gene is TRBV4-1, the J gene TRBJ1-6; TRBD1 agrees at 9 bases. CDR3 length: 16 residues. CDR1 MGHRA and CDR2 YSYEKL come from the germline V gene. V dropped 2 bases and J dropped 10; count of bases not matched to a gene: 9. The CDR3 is CASSQIPTGGGSPLHF. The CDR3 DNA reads TGCGCCAGCAGCCAAATCCCTACAGGGGGCGGATCACCCCTCCACTTT.

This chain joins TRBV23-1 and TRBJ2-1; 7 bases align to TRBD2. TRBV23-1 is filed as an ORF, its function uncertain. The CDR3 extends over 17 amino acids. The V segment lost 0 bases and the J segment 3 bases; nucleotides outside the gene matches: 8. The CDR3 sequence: CASSQSSRGVVYNEQFF. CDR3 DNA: TGCGCCAGCAGTCAATCGTCTCGGGGGGTAGTCTACAATGAGCAGTTCTTC.

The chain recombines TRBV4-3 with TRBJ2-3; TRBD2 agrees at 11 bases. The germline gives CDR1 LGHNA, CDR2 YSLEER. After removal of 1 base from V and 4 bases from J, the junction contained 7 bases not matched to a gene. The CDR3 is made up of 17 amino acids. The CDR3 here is CASSQVLDSGGADTQYF. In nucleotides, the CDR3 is TGCGCCAGCAGCCAAGTATTAGATAGCGGGGGGGCAGATACGCAGTATTTT.

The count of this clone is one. This CDR3 reads CASSPGGATGQPQHF. The CDR3 nucleotides read TGTGCCAGCTCACCAGGGGGGGCAACGGGCCAGCCCCAGCATTTT. J is TRBJ1-5 and V is TRBV18; weak D call: TRBD1 (6 bases). Trimming pared 2 bases from V and 7 bases from J, leaving 15 bases between. The CDR3 runs 15 residues. Germline V lookup: CDR1 KGHSH, CDR2 LQKENI.

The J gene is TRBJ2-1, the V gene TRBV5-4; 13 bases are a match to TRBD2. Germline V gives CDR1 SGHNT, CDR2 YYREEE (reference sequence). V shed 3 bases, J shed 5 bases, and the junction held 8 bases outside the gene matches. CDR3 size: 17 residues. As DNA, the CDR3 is TGTGCCAGCAGCTCGGGACTAGCGGGGATTAAAAACAATGAGCAGTTCTTC. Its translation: CASSSGLAGIKNNEQFF.

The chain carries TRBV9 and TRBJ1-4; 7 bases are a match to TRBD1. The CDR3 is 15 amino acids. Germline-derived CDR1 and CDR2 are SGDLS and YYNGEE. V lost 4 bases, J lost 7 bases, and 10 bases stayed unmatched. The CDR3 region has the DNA TGTGCCAGCAGCAACAGACAGGGACAGAGTGAAAAACTGTTTTTT. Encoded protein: CASSNRQGQSEKLFF.

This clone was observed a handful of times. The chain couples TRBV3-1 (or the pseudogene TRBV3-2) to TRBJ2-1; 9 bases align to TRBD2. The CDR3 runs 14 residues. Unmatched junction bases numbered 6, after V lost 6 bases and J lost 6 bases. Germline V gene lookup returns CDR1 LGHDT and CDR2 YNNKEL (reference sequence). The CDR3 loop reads CASRSGGGANEQFF. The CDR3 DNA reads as TGTGCCAGCAGATCCGGCGGGGGGGCCAATGAGCAGTTCTTC.

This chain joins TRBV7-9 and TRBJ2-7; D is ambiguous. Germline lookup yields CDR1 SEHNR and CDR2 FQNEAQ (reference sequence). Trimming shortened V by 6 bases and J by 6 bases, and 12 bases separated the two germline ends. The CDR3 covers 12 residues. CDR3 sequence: CASSTPGGEQYF. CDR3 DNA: TGTGCCAGCAGTACCCCCGGCGGCGAGCAGTACTTC.

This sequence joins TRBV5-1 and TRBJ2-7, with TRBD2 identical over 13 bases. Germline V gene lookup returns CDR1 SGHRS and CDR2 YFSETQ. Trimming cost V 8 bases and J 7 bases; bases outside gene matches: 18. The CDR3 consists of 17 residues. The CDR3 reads CARYGLAGVIRAVEQYF. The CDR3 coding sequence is TGCGCCAGGTACGGACTAGCGGGGGTTATCAGGGCGGTGGAGCAGTACTTC. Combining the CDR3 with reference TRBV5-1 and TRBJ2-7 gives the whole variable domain KAGVTQTPRYLIKTRGQQVTLSCSPISGHRSVSWYQQTPGQGLQFLFEYFSETQRNKGNFPGRFSGRQFSNSRSEMNVSTLELGDSALYLCARYGLAGVIRAVEQYFGPGTRLTVT.

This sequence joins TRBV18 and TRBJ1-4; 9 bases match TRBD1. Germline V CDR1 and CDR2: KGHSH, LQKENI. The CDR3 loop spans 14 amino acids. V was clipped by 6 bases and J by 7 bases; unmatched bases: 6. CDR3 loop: CASSQQGAGEKLFF. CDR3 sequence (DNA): TGTGCCAGCTCGCAACAGGGGGCTGGTGAAAAACTGTTTTTT.

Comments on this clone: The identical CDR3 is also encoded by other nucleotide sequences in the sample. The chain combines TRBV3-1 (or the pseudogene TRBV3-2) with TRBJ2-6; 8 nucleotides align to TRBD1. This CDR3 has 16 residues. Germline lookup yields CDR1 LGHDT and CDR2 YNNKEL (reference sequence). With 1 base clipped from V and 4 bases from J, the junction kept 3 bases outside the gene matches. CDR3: CASSQGTGSGANVLTF. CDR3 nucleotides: TGTGCCAGCAGCCAAGGGACAGGGTCCGGGGCCAACGTCCTGACTTTC.

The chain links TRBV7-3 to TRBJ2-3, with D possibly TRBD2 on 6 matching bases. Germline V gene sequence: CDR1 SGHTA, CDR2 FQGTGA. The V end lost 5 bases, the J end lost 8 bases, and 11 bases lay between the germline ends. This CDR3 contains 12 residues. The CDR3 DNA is TGTGCCAGCAGCAATGGGGGGTCTACGCAGTATTTT. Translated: CASSNGGSTQYF.

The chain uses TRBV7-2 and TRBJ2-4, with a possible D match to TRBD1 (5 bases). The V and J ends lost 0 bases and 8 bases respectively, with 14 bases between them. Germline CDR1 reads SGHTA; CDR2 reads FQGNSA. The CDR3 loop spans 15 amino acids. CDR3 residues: CASSLASGISDIQYF. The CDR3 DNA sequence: TGTGCCAGCAGCTTAGCCTCAGGGATATCGGACATTCAGTACTTC. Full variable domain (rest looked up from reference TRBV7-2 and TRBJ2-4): GAGVSQSPSNKVTEKGKDVELRCDPISGHTALYWYRQSLGQGLEFLIYFQGNSAPDKSGLPSDRFSAERTGGSVSTLTIQRTQQEDSAVYLCASSLASGISDIQYFGAGTRLSVL.

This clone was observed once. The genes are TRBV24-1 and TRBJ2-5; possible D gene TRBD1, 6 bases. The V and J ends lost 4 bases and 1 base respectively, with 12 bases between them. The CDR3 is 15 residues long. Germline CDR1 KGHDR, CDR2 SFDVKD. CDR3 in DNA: TGTGCCACCAGTGACCCAAGGACAGCCCAAGAGACCCAGTACTTC. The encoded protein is CATSDPRTAQETQYF.

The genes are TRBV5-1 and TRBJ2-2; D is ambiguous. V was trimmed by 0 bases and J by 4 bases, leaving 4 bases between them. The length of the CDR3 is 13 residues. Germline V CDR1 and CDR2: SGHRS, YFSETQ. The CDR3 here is CASSLASTGELFF. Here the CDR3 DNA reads TGCGCCAGCAGCTTGGCGAGCACCGGGGAGCTGTTTTTT.

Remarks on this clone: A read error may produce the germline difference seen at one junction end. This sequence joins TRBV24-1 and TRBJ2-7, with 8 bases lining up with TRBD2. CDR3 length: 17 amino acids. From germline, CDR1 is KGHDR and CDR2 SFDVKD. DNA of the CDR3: TGTGCCACCAGTGATTCCCGTGGTAGCGGGGATCCCTACGAGCAATACTTC. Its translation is CATSDSRGSGDPYEQYF.

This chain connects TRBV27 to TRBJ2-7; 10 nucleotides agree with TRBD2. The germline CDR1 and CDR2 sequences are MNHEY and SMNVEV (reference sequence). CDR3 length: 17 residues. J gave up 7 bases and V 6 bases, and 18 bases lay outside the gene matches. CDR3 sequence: CASRDLGASGGLGEQYF. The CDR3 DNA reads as TGTGCCAGCAGAGACCTTGGGGCTAGCGGGGGCTTGGGGGAGCAGTACTTC.